This passage covers 6 T cell receptor beta chains from one sample sequenced in a study of OX40 agonist ivuxolimab in advanced cancers. Only in-frame clones appear in the TCRdb table, and some are missing; sequencing was by immunoSEQ multiplex PCR. Here the sample spans about 73,000 clones, about nine tenths being singletons. Sequenced material: CD4+ or CD8+ T cells sorted from blood, taken in a trial of the OX40 agonist ivuxolimab. These receptors came from an adult with an advanced solid tumor such as melanoma, head and neck, liver or kidney cancer.

This sequence joins TRBV6-1 and TRBJ1-6, with 7 bases matching TRBD1. Germline V gene sequence: CDR1 MNHNS, CDR2 SASEGT. The CDR3 consists of 14 residues. J gave up 5 bases and V 6 bases, and 4 bases lay outside the gene matches. CDR3 nucleotide sequence: TGTGCCAGCAGGACGGGACAGAATAATTCACCCCTCCACTTT. This codes for CASRTGQNNSPLHF.

The V call is TRBV7-3, the J call TRBJ2-3; 7 positions agree with TRBD1. Germline trimming cut 1 base from V and 5 bases from J; bases unmatched to any gene: 6. The CDR3 is made up of 15 amino acids. The germline V gene encodes CDR1 SGHTA and CDR2 FQGTGA. The CDR3 DNA reads TGTGCCAGCAGCTTAAAGGGGGCGCTTGGAGATACGCAGTATTTT. This codes for CASSLKGALGDTQYF.

The V call is TRBV14, the J call TRBJ1-5; D unclear. Trimming shortened V by 0 bases and J by 4 bases, and 4 bases separated the two germline ends. Germline CDR1 reads SGHDN; CDR2 reads FVKESK. The CDR3 spans 13 residues. CDR3 in amino acids: CASSQDSNQPQHF. The CDR3 coding sequence is TGTGCCAGCAGCCAAGACAGTAATCAGCCCCAGCATTTT.

The chain joins TRBV2 to TRBJ1-6, with D maybe TRBD1 (6 bases). Germline CDR1 SNHLY, CDR2 FYNNEI. V lost 8 bases to trimming and J lost 6 bases, with 17 bases between them. The CDR3 extends over 15 amino acids. This chain's CDR3 is CASGSRGAVNSPLHF. The CDR3 coding sequence is TGTGCCAGCGGGTCCCGGGGGGCCGTTAATTCACCCCTCCACTTT.

This chain links TRBV7-8 with TRBJ2-1; D might be TRBD2 (6 bases). V was clipped by 6 bases and J by 10 bases, with 16 bases between them. The CDR3 runs to 13 residues. Germline CDR1 reads SGHVS; CDR2 reads FQNEAQ. CDR3 sequence reads: CASSLAGSREQFF. CDR3 bases: TGTGCCAGCAGTTTGGCGGGGTCCAGGGAGCAGTTCTTC.

The gene calls are TRBV19 and TRBJ1-2; D gene uncertain. CDR3 size: 12 residues. Germline assignment: CDR1 LNHDA and CDR2 SQIVND (reference sequence). The V end lost 4 bases, the J end lost 5 bases, and 8 bases lay between the germline ends. CDR3 loop: CASSTAAYGYTF. The CDR3 DNA reads as TGTGCCAGTAGTACCGCCGCATATGGCTACACCTTC.